This T cell receptor beta chain comes out of a study of regulatory T cells in long-lasting Graves disease. Assembly of TCR beta libraries relied on iRepertoire HTBI primers together with Arm-PCR of CDR3 regions. TCRdb called the multiplex PCR reads again in MiXCR, with one record for every CDR3 protein. The sample lists 600,000 to 800,000 distinct CDR3 sequences; approximately 31% were seen once. The time point was: persistent/refractory GD, antithyroid drugs over 5 years with positive TRAb. Making the TCR library involved RNA that had been extracted from PBMCs. The CDR3 extends over 16 amino acids. Germline V gene data show CDR1 as MNHEY and CDR2 as SVGEGT. The V segment lost 0 bases and the J segment 5 bases; nucleotides outside the gene matches: 5.

Material: peripheral blood mononuclear cells (PBMCs), obtained when the disease was refractory, from a patient treated with antithyroid drugs. This sequence joins TRBV6-2 or TRBV6-3 and TRBJ2-2; 8 bases match TRBD2. The clonotype originates from a female donor with Graves disease. CDR3 sequence (DNA): TGTGCCAGCAGTTACTCGGCGGGAGGCCCTACCGGGGAGCTGTTTTTT. It codes for CASSYSAGGPTGELFF.